Listed below are T cell receptor beta chains from one sample, sequenced in a study of blood T cell repertoires in COVID-19. Some clones are missing from TCRdb's copy, which holds only in-frame ones; the method was immunoSEQ multiplex PCR. This sample yields 200,000 to 250,000 clones, of which 90% are seen a single time; 1.2% belongs to the top ten. The source material was PBMCs or T cells enriched from blood (not recorded which). These receptors were obtained from a man under 40 who had recovered from COVID-19. CDR3s include the opening cysteine and the closing phenylalanine or tryptophan. D genes are given only for firm matches. Clone size is stated in some rows and not others, as once, few, many or a class when expanded.

V gene: TRBV29-1; D gene: TRBD1; J gene: TRBJ1-6; clone size: .; CDR3 DNA: TGCAGCGTTGGGGACAGGTACCCACCCCTCCACTTT; CDR3 protein: CSVGDRYPPLHF
V gene: TRBV12-3/TRBV12-4; D gene: TRBD1; J gene: TRBJ1-1; clone size: .; CDR3 DNA: TGTGCCAGCAGCGCACAGGGGGCCTCTGAAGCTTTCTTT; CDR3 protein: CASSAQGASEAFF
V gene: TRBV7-9; D gene: TRBD1; J gene: TRBJ1-2; clone size: .; CDR3 DNA: TGTGCCAGCAGCTTAGAGACAGGGGGGCTCTATGGCTACACCTTC; CDR3 protein: CASSLETGGLYGYTF
V gene: TRBV5-1; D gene: .; J gene: TRBJ2-2; clone size: .; CDR3 DNA: TGCGCCAGCAGCTTGGGCAGCGCGAACACCGGGGAGCTGTTTTTT; CDR3 protein: CASSLGSANTGELFF
V gene: TRBV28; D gene: .; J gene: TRBJ1-2; clone size: .; CDR3 DNA: TGTGCCAGCAGTTTACCGGACACTAACTATGGCTACACCTTC; CDR3 protein: CASSLPDTNYGYTF
V gene: TRBV4-1; D gene: TRBD1; J gene: TRBJ2-7; clone size: .; CDR3 DNA: TGCGCCAGCAGCCGGGGACAGGGGAGCGAGCAGTACTTC; CDR3 protein: CASSRGQGSEQYF
V gene: TRBV2; D gene: .; J gene: TRBJ2-5; clone size: .; CDR3 DNA: TGTGCCAGCAGTGGGCTTCAGACCCAGTACTTC; CDR3 protein: CASSGLQTQYF
V gene: TRBV10-3; D gene: TRBD2; J gene: TRBJ2-1; clone size: .; CDR3 DNA: TGTGCCATCAGTGAGCAACGGACTAGCAACAATGAGCAGTTCTTC; CDR3 protein: CAISEQRTSNNEQFF
V gene: TRBV7-6; D gene: .; J gene: TRBJ1-1; clone size: .; CDR3 DNA: TGTGCCAGCAGCTTAATTTCAGGAAACACTGAAGCTTTCTTT; CDR3 protein: CASSLISGNTEAFF
V gene: TRBV30; D gene: .; J gene: TRBJ2-1; clone size: once; CDR3 DNA: TGTGCCTGGACCCAGAACCTCTACAATGAGCAGTTCTTC; CDR3 protein: CAWTQNLYNEQFF